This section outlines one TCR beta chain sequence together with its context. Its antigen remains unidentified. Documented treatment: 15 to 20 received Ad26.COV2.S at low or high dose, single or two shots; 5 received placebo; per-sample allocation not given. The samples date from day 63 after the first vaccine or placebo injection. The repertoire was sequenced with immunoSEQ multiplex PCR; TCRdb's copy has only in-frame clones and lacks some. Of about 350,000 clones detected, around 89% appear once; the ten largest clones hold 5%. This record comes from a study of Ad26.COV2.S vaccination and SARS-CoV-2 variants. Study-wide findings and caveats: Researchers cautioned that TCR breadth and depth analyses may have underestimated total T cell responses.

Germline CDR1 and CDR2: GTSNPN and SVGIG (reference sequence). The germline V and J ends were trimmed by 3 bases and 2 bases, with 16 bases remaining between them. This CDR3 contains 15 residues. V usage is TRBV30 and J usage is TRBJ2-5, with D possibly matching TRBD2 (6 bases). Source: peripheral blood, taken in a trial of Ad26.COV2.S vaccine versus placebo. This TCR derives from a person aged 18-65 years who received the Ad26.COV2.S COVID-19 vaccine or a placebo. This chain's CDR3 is CAWSILRDSQETQYF. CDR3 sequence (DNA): TGTGCCTGGAGCATCTTACGGGACTCTCAAGAGACCCAGTACTTC.